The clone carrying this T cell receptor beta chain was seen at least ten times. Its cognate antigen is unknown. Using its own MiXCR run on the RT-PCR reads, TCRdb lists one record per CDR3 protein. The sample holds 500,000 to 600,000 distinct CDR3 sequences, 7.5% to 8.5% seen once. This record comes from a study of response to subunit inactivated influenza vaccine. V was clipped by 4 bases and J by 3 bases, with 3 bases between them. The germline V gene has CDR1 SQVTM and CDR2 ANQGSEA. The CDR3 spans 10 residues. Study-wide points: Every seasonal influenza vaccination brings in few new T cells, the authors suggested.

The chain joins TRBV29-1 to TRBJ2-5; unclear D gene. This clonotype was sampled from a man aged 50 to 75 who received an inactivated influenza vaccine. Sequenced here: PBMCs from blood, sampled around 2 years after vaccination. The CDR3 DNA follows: TGCAGCGTTGGAGAAGAGACCCAGTACTTC. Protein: CSVGEETQYF.